This paragraph reports one TCR beta chain. What this receptor recognizes is not known. Per-base qualities were not stored, and no clone one base away is much larger. Enrolling through a virtual design, the prospective study's participants ranged in age from about 18 to 89 years and lived across about two dozen United States geographic areas. Cohort assignment in the prospective study relied on participant-reported clinical history from a screening survey and a study questionnaire. In the prospective study, mobile phlebotomists collected whole blood, serum and a nasopharyngeal or oropharyngeal swab from each participant. Prospective study participants could optionally give additional blood draws and questionnaires over a 2-month period. Prospective study blood samples were shipped either frozen or at room temperature before DNA extraction. This record belongs to a study of blood T cell repertoires in COVID-19 (dated by TCRdb to 2020 to 2022). Context from the whole study: Collaborator samples came from the United States, Italy and Spain and covered acute and convalescent phases of COVID-19. The prospective study material was composed of cDNA or gDNA derived from T cells, B-cell-depleted T cells, or PBMCs. Subjects who had been exposed to COVID-19, were actively infected with it, or had recovered from it provided the deeply sampled blood TCRbeta repertoires that made up the dataset. The repertoires were made available in a free public database intended to serve as a resource for research on the immune response to SARS-CoV-2. The samples were drawn from the first 160 participants of the ongoing ImmuneRACE study and from some 1,300 subjects provided by 6 global collaborators. Nearly every sample came with metadata listing a de-identified subject ID, COVID-19 status, age in years and sex. Where available, HLA class I and class II types were taken from metadata supplied by the sample provider and were not determined by assay-based typing.

TCRbeta CDR3 regions were amplified from genomic DNA using the immunoSEQ Assay, a bias-controlled multiplex PCR. Per the authors' processing: The number of nucleated cells in each sample was estimated from the amplification of reference gene primers within the assay. To quantify the absolute abundance of each unique TCRbeta CDR3 rearrangement, sequence reads were collapsed and filtered. Productive Simpson clonality was computed per sample as the square root of Simpson's diversity index over productive rearrangements. TCRdb's version of the immuneACCESS table is confined to in-frame rearrangements and falls short of the full clone set. An unresolved V gene accounts for under half of the shortfall where checked; the remainder is of unknown origin. From that table come the V and J calls and clone size; the DNA was used to work out D and trimming. This sample holds hundreds of thousands of clones; 85% to 90% were observed only once. Around 4.5% of the sample belongs to the ten largest clones.

Broader findings and caveats from the paper: Clinical and demographic metadata were provided uncurated, with the amount varying by source and participant.

Sequencing was carried out using PBMCs or T cells enriched from blood (not recorded which). The sequence derives from a woman aged 18 to 35 with acute COVID-19.

The CDR3 loop reads CASSPWTGINYGYTF. The DNA is TGTGCCAGCAGTCCGTGGACAGGTATTAACTATGGCTACACCTTC. The chain joins TRBV2 to TRBJ1-2; TRBD1 aligns with 7 central bases. Germline trimming amounts to 5 bases on V and 1 base on J, with 7 as the count of junction bases outside the gene matches. CDR1 and CDR2 are read off the germline V gene as SNHLY and FYNNEI. From cysteine to phenylalanine, the CDR3 is 15 amino acids long. The sequence is cut down to CDR3 DNA, 45 bases in frame from base 1.